A selection of T cell receptor beta chains follows, all from one sample in a study of CXCR3-negative and CXCR3-positive naive CD8 T cells. TCRdb reprocessed the 5' RACE reads and stores each CDR3 protein as one record, lacking DNA. This table holds about 62,000 distinct CDR3 sequences. The sequencing sample was made of naive CXCR3- CD8+ T cells from blood. The receptors here all came from a human donor in good health. Some clones in this sample may be carry-over from other donors' samples. Both conserved end residues are part of each CDR3. Each record gives: J gene, V gene, clone size, CDR3 protein. Clone size is not always given. Where it is, it says once, few, many or a class for expanded clones.

J: TRBJ1-2
V: TRBV14
size: NA
CDR3: CASSQVGFNYGYTF

J: TRBJ2-7
V: TRBV10-3
size: NA
CDR3: CAISEFLAGNEQYF

J: TRBJ2-7
V: TRBV7-3
size: NA
CDR3: CASNRPRIRSYEQYF

J: TRBJ2-7
V: TRBV20-1
size: NA
CDR3: CSASLEGQPFYEQYF

J: TRBJ1-1
V: TRBV20-1
size: NA
CDR3: CSASDRAMNTEAFF

J: TRBJ2-7
V: TRBV29-1
size: NA
CDR3: CSVEGSTYEQYF

J: TRBJ1-2
V: TRBV7-3
size: NA
CDR3: CASSLGQGYGYTF

J: TRBJ2-5
V: TRBV7-9
size: NA
CDR3: CASSLGGRVRQETQYF

J: TRBJ2-7
V: TRBV6-6
size: NA
CDR3: CASSFGLGYEQYF

J: TRBJ2-5
V: TRBV10-2
size: NA
CDR3: CASSDPRGGYQETQYF

J: TRBJ1-2
V: TRBV29-1
size: NA
CDR3: CSVEDYDRGGYGYTF

J: TRBJ1-1
V: TRBV9
size: NA
CDR3: CASSVGTENTEAFF

J: TRBJ2-6
V: TRBV7-3
size: NA
CDR3: CASSPDLSGANVLTF

J: TRBJ1-1
V: TRBV7-9
size: NA
CDR3: CASSKRTDGPEAFF

J: TRBJ2-2
V: TRBV11-2
size: NA
CDR3: CASSSTGGGFGGELFF

J: TRBJ2-1
V: TRBV11-2
size: NA
CDR3: CASSPGQGAAEQFF

J: TRBJ2-1
V: TRBV29-1
size: NA
CDR3: CSGNAGGQQFF

J: TRBJ2-7
V: TRBV6-5
size: NA
CDR3: CASRPTTGADYEQYF

J: TRBJ2-5
V: TRBV29-1
size: NA
CDR3: CSVEGPSGQIQETQYF

J: TRBJ2-7
V: TRBV7-9
size: NA
CDR3: CASSLGDYEQYF

J: TRBJ2-1
V: TRBV29-1
size: NA
CDR3: CSVDYSHNEQFF

J: TRBJ2-7
V: TRBV6-5
size: NA
CDR3: CASSYSATSEQYF

J: TRBJ2-4
V: TRBV4-1
size: medium-sized
CDR3: CASSQEPGLAKNIQYF

J: TRBJ2-4
V: TRBV7-8
size: NA
CDR3: CASGPTGGGSKNIQYF

J: TRBJ1-6
V: TRBV7-3
size: NA
CDR3: CASSLTGLENSPLHF

J: TRBJ2-7
V: TRBV29-1
size: NA
CDR3: CSVEESRGDEQYF

J: TRBJ2-5
V: TRBV6-5
size: NA
CDR3: CASSYSRDSPWETQYF

J: TRBJ1-2
V: TRBV7-9
size: NA
CDR3: CASSLAKEQGKEGYTF

J: TRBJ2-1
V: TRBV29-1
size: NA
CDR3: CSVPTGYNEQFF

J: TRBJ2-3
V: TRBV12-3/TRBV12-4
size: NA
CDR3: CASSWSGATDTQYF

J: TRBJ2-7
V: TRBV6-6
size: NA
CDR3: CASSYSPIGQGIYEQYF

J: TRBJ2-1
V: TRBV6-4
size: medium-sized
CDR3: CASSDSASGGAHEQFF

J: TRBJ2-1
V: TRBV20-1
size: NA
CDR3: CSASTITYNEQFF